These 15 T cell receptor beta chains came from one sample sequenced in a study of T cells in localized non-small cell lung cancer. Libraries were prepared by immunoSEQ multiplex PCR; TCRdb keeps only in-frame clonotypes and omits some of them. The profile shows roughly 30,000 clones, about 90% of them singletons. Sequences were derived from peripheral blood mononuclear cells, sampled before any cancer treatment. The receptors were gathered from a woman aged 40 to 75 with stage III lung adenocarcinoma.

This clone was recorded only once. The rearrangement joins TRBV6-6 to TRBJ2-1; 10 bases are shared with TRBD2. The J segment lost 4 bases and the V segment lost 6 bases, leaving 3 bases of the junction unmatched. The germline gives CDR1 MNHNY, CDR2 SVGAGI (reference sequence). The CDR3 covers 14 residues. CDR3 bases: TGTGCCAGCAGCCGGACTAGCGGATACAATGAGCAGTTCTTC. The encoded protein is CASSRTSGYNEQFF.

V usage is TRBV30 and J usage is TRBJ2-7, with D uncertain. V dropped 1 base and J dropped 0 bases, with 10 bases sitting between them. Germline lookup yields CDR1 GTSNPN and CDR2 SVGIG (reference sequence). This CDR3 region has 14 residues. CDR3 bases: TGTGCCTGGAGTGGGGTGGTGCGCTCCTACGAGCAGTACTTC. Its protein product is CAWSGVVRSYEQYF.

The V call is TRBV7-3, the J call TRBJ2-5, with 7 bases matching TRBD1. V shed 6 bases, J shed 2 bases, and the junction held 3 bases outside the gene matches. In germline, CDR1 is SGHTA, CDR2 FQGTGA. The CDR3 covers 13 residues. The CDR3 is CASRGQYQETQYF. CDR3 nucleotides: TGTGCCAGCAGGGGACAGTATCAAGAGACCCAGTACTTC.

CDR3 sequence reads: CASSKGEWNNEQFF. CDR3 coding DNA: TGCGCCAGCAGTAAGGGGGAGTGGAACAATGAGCAGTTCTTC. This sequence joins TRBV10-2 and TRBJ2-1; TRBD1 is a possible D gene (6 bases). The germline CDR1 and CDR2 sequences are WSHSY and SAAADI. V lost 5 bases, J lost 5 bases, and 13 bases lay in between. The CDR3 runs 14 residues.

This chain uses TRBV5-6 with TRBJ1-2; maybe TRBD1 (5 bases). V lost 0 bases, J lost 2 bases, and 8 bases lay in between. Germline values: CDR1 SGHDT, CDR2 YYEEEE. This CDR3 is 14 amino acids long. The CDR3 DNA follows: TGTGCCAGCAGCTTGGCGAGGGGAAACTATGGCTACACCTTC. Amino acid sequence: CASSLARGNYGYTF.

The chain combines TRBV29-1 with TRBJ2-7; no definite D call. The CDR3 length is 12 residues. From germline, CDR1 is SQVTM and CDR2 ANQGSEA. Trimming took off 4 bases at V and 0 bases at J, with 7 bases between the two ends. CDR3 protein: CSVVFVSYEQYF. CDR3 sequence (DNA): TGCAGCGTTGTGTTCGTCTCCTACGAGCAGTACTTC.

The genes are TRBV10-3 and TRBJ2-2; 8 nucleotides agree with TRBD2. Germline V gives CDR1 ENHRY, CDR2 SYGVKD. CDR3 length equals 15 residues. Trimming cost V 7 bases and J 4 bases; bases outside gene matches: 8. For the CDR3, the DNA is TGTGCCATCACCAATAGCGGGATAGGCACCGGGGAGCTGTTTTTT. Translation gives CAITNSGIGTGELFF.

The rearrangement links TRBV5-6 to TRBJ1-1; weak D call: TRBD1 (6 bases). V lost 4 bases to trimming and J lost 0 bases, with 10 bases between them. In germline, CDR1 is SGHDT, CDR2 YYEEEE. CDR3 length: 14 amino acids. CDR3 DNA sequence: TGTGCCAGCAGCCCACAGGGTGTGAACACTGAAGCTTTCTTT. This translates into CASSPQGVNTEAFF. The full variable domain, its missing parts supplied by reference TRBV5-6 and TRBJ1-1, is DAGVTQSPTHLIKTRGQQVTLRCSPKSGHDTVSWYQQALGQGPQFIFQYYEEEERQRGNFPDRFSGHQFPNYSSELNVNALLLGDSALYLCASSPQGVNTEAFFGQGTRLTVV.

The CDR3 DNA sequence: TGTGCCAGCTCTCGATTGACAGGGGGCAATGAGCAGTTCTTC. This encodes CASSRLTGGNEQFF. The chain combines TRBV18 with TRBJ2-1; 9 bases match TRBD1. V lost 6 bases to trimming and J lost 6 bases; unmatched junction nucleotides: 6. This CDR3 region has 14 residues. The V gene's germline CDR1 is KGHSH and CDR2 LQKENI.

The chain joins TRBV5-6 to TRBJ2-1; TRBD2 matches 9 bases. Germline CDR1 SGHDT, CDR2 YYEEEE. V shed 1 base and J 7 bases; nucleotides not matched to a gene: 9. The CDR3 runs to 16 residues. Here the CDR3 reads CASSLKLGLAGNEQFF. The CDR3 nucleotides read TGTGCCAGCAGCTTGAAACTGGGACTAGCCGGGAATGAGCAGTTCTTC.

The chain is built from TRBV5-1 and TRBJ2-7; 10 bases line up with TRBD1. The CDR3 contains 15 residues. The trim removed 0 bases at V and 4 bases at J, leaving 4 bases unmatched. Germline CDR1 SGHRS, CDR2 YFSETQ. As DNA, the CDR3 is TGCGCCAGCAGCTTGGCCGGGACAGGGGATTACGAGCAGTACTTC. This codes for CASSLAGTGDYEQYF.

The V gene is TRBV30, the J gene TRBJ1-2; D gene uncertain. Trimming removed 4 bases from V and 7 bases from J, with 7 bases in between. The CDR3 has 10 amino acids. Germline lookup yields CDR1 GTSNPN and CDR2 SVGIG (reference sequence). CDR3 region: CAWNNGGYTF. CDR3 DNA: TGTGCCTGGAATAACGGTGGCTACACCTTC. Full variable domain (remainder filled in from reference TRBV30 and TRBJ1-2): SQTIHQWPATLVQPVGSPLSLECTVEGTSNPNLYWYRQAAGRGLQLLFYSVGIGQISSEVPQNLSASRPQDRQFILSSKKLLLSDSGFYLCAWNNGGYTFGSGTRLTVV.

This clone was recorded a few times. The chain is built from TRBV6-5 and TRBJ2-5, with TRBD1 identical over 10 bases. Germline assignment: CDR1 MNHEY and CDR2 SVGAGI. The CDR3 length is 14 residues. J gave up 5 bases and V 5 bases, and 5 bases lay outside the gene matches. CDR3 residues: CASSRPGQGETQYF. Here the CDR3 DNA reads TGTGCCAGCAGTCGTCCGGGACAGGGGGAGACCCAGTACTTC.

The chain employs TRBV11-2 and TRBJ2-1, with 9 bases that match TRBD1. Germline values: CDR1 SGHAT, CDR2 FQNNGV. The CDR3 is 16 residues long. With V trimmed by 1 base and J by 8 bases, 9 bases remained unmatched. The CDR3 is CASSLGEDRGSYEQFF. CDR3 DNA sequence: TGTGCCAGCAGCTTAGGTGAGGACAGGGGCAGCTATGAGCAGTTCTTC. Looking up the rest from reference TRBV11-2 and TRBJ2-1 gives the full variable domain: EAGVAQSPRYKIIEKRQSVAFWCNPISGHATLYWYQQILGQGPKLLIQFQNNGVVDDSQLPKDRFSAERLKGVDSTLKIQPAKLEDSAVYLCASSLGEDRGSYEQFFGPGTRLTVL.

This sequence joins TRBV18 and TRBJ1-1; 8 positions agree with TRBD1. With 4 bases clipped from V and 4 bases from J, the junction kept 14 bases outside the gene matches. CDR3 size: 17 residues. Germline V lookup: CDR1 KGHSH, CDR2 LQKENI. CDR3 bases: TGTGCCAGCTCACTACAGGGGGTAAGAGCGGGAGGCACTGAAGCTTTCTTT. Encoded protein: CASSLQGVRAGGTEAFF.